The sequence of this T cell receptor (beta chain) was determined in a study of blood T cell repertoires in COVID-19 (TCRdb year 2020). With regard to the full study: Samples covering the acute and convalescent phases of COVID-19 were provided by collaborators in the United States, Italy and Spain. The sample metadata nearly always contained a de-identified subject ID, COVID-19 status, age in years and sex. The material from the prospective study consisted of cDNA or gDNA derived from T cells, B-cell-depleted T cells, or PBMCs. The repertoires were released in a freely available public database intended as a resource for research on the immune response to SARS-CoV-2. Where available, HLA class I and class II types were taken from metadata supplied by the sample provider and were not determined by assay-based typing. The samples were drawn from the first 160 participants of the ongoing ImmuneRACE study and from 950 to 1,500 subjects provided by 6 global collaborators. Deeply sampled blood TCRbeta repertoires from subjects exposed to, actively infected with, or recovered from COVID-19 were included in the dataset.

One collaborating source in Seattle enrolled patients while the patients were actively infected and followed the patients over time throughout the course of disease. Each collaborating institution followed its own protocols to collect whole blood in K2EDTA tubes. For TCRbeta analysis, collaborators shipped samples as frozen whole blood, isolated PBMCs, or DNA extracted from either of those sample types. Points on this clone: Its binding antigen is unknown. No clone much larger than this one lies a single base away; base qualities are absent.

Points the paper makes about the study in general: How much clinical and demographic metadata was included differed by source and by participant, and the metadata was provided uncurated.

The immunoSEQ Assay, a bias-controlled multiplex PCR, was used to amplify TCRbeta CDR3 regions from genomic DNA. In the original analysis: The number of nucleated cells in each sample was estimated from the amplification of reference gene primers within the assay. To quantify the absolute abundance of each unique TCRbeta CDR3 rearrangement, sequence reads were collapsed and filtered. For each sample, productive Simpson clonality was calculated by taking the square root of Simpson's diversity index across productive rearrangements. TCRdb stores this immuneACCESS table with in-frame sequences only. Part of the clones is absent; in the studies checked, under half of the shortfall reflects unresolved V genes, and no reason is known for the rest. V and J calls and clone size are as listed in that table; D and trimming were resolved from the DNA. Here the sample has over 250,000 clones; about nine tenths occur a single time. The ten largest clonotypes hold roughly 5.9% of the sample.

This TCR derives from a woman aged 50 to 60 with COVID-19, enrolled during active disease. The sequenced sample was peripheral blood.

The CDR3 in this case is CASSLLGTGETQYF. The base sequence is TGTGCCAGCAGCCTGTTAGGGACAGGGGAGACCCAGTACTTC. Here the chain combines TRBV5-6 and TRBJ2-5; TRBD1 fits 9 bases in the junction. From the cysteine through the phenylalanine, the CDR3 covers 14 amino acids. The retained sequence is limited to the CDR3, 42 bases, with the frame set at the first base. Trimming takes 4 bases off V and 5 bases off J; junction bases not matched to a gene: 6. Reading the germline V gene gives CDR1 SGHDT and CDR2 YYEEEE.